This T cell receptor beta chain was identified during a study of Ad26.COV2.S vaccination and SARS-CoV-2 variants. On the study more broadly: Ad26.COV2.S shots went into the muscle once or twice, 56 days apart.

As to treatment: around 19 received Ad26.COV2.S at low or high dose, single or two shots; about 5 received placebo; per-sample allocation not given. The samples date from day 63 after the first vaccine or placebo injection. Boston hosted the donor, who was an adult aged 18-55 years. Study results and caveats: Measures of TCR breadth and depth may have fallen short of total T cell responses. Recipients of vaccine and of placebo showed similar breadth of their non-spike TCR repertoires.

As regards this clone: The target antigen is unknown. The same CDR3 is also encoded by other DNA sequences in this sample.

The CDR3 sequence is 13 residues long. Per germline, CDR1 LGHDT and CDR2 YNNKEL (reference sequence). The V and J ends lost 1 base and 0 bases respectively, with 3 bases between them. Sequenced by immunoSEQ multiplex PCR; TCRdb stores in-frame clones only, minus some. The table records roughly 390,000 clones, 80% to 90% of them present only once. The chain recombines TRBV3-1 (or the pseudogene TRBV3-2) with TRBJ1-1; D gene unclear. Sample: peripheral blood, taken in a trial of Ad26.COV2.S vaccine versus placebo. The origin of this receptor is a person aged 18-60 years who received the Ad26.COV2.S COVID-19 vaccine or a placebo. The CDR3 here is CASSQVMNTEAFF. DNA for the CDR3: TGTGCCAGCAGCCAAGTTATGAACACTGAAGCTTTCTTT.